These 3 T cell receptor beta chains came from one sample sequenced in a study of blood T cell repertoires in COVID-19. Assay: immunoSEQ multiplex PCR; the TCRdb copy retains only in-frame clones and omits some. The profile shows 150,000 or so clones, around 93% of them singletons. Sequenced sample: peripheral blood. The receptors were sampled from a man under 40 with COVID-19, enrolled during active disease.

The V gene is TRBV5-1, the J gene TRBJ2-7; 8 bases map to TRBD1. The germline V gene has CDR1 SGHRS and CDR2 YFSETQ. The CDR3 length is 14 residues. Unmatched junction bases numbered 5, after V lost 0 bases and J lost 6 bases. The CDR3 is CASSLASGGSEQYF. The CDR3 DNA follows: TGCGCCAGCAGCTTGGCCTCAGGGGGCTCCGAGCAGTACTTC.

This chain links TRBV4-3 with TRBJ1-4; D may be TRBD1 (6 bases). Germline V gene lookup returns CDR1 LGHNA and CDR2 YSLEER. The CDR3 is 14 amino acids. Deletions cut 1 base from V and 8 bases from J, with 11 bases between. CDR3 DNA sequence: TGCGCCAGCAGCCAAGGTCCACAGGGAGAAAAACTGTTTTTT. Protein product: CASSQGPQGEKLFF.

This clone was seen once. The genes are TRBV6-2 or TRBV6-3 and TRBJ1-5; D ambiguous. Germline loops: CDR1 MNHEY, CDR2 SVGEGT. The CDR3 is made up of 12 amino acids. V shed 4 bases and J shed 7 bases, with 8 bases lying between them. The CDR3 here is CASSSSRQPQHF. Here the CDR3 DNA reads TGTGCCAGCAGTTCGAGTCGGCAGCCCCAGCATTTT.